Shown below are 7 T cell receptor beta chains from a single sample sequenced in a study of cytomegalovirus exposure and HLA in healthy donors. 60 Vbeta and 13 Jbeta primers were used in PCR. The repertoire was sequenced with immunoSEQ multiplex PCR; TCRdb's copy has only in-frame clones and lacks some. This table holds more than 150,000 clones, approximately 81% found once. The specimen was PBMCs. The receptors were gathered from a man aged 50-60 years in good health and CMV-seropositive.

CDR3 bases: TGTGCCAGCAGTAAACAGGGGCCAAGCAATCAGCCCCAGCATTTT. It yields the protein CASSKQGPSNQPQHF. The chain carries TRBV5-6 and TRBJ1-5, with 7 bases lining up with TRBD1. Germline CDR1 SGHDT, CDR2 YYEEEE. There are 15 residues in the CDR3. Trimming took 5 bases from V and 1 from J; bases not matched to a gene: 6.

V is TRBV5-1 and J is TRBJ2-2; 11 positions agree with TRBD2. The germline gives CDR1 SGHRS, CDR2 YFSETQ. The CDR3 is 16 amino acids. J gave up 1 base and V 4 bases, and 3 bases lay outside the gene matches. CDR3 bases: TGCGCCAGCAGCCCGCTAGCGGGGGGGAACACCGGGGAGCTGTTTTTT. As protein: CASSPLAGGNTGELFF. The variable domain in full, completed from reference TRBV5-1 and TRBJ2-2, reads KAGVTQTPRYLIKTRGQQVTLSCSPISGHRSVSWYQQTPGQGLQFLFEYFSETQRNKGNFPGRFSGRQFSNSRSEMNVSTLELGDSALYLCASSPLAGGNTGELFFGEGSRLTVL.

This clone is a singleton in its sample. This chain joins TRBV5-4 and TRBJ1-2; D is uncertain. Trimming removed 4 bases from V and 2 bases from J, with 21 bases in between. The CDR3 is made up of 17 amino acids. The germline V gene encodes CDR1 SGHNT and CDR2 YYREEE (reference sequence). CDR3 DNA sequence: TGTGCCAGCAGCCCCGGTTCGTCTCGAGTCTACAACTATGGCTACACCTTC. This encodes CASSPGSSRVYNYGYTF.

This clone appeared a single time. The chain is built from TRBV7-9 and TRBJ1-2; D call uncertain. This CDR3 contains 12 residues. Trimming took off 11 bases at V and 2 bases at J, with 12 bases between the two ends. Germline V CDR1 and CDR2: SEHNR, FQNEAQ (reference sequence). CDR3 sequence (DNA): TGTGCCGGAGGTGGAGTCAACTATGGCTACACCTTC. Translated: CAGGGVNYGYTF.

The CDR3 region is CASSYGRYNEQFF. CDR3 nucleotides: TGTGCCAGCAGTTACGGGCGCTACAATGAGCAGTTCTTC. The V gene is TRBV6-6, the J gene TRBJ2-1; no clear D. Germline-derived CDR1 and CDR2 are MNHNY and SVGAGI (reference sequence). The CDR3 consists of 13 residues. Trimming pared 2 bases from V and 3 bases from J, leaving 5 bases between.

The chain carries TRBV13 and TRBJ2-3; 13 bases line up with TRBD2. Germline V gives CDR1 PRHDT, CDR2 FYEKMQ (reference sequence). The CDR3 has 18 amino acids. J gave up 0 bases and V 5 bases, and 8 bases lay outside the gene matches. The CDR3 DNA reads as TGTGCCAGCAGCCGTGGACTAGCGGGGGCTTTTAGCACAGATACGCAGTATTTT. Its protein is CASSRGLAGAFSTDTQYF.

V gene TRBV4-1 combines with J gene TRBJ2-2; the match to TRBD2 covers 8 bases. V shed 3 bases and J 4 bases; nucleotides not matched to a gene: 13. From germline, CDR1 is MGHRA and CDR2 YSYEKL. There are 18 residues in the CDR3. CDR3 residues: CASSQTGTGGRFTGELFF. The CDR3 bases are TGCGCCAGCAGCCAGACCGGAACGGGGGGGAGATTCACCGGGGAGCTGTTTTTT.